This TCR beta chain was profiled in a study of blood T cells in healthy people across ages. Whole-study results and caveats: Long-lived donors carried more naive CD4+ cells and greater diversity than aged donors.

Isolating PBMCs gave at least 6 million of these cells per sample. Then a second PCR, running about 7 to 11 cycles, was carried out with a sample-barcoded 5' primer and a J-beta primer mix. Each TCR beta cDNA got a 12-nucleotide random molecular identifier. TCRdb re-analysed the 5' RACE reads in MiXCR, keeping a single row per CDR3 protein. The repertoire has about 810,000 distinct CDR3 sequences, 35% to 40% of them found once; the top ten carry about an eighth. This clonotype was picked up a small number of times. Its antigen is unidentified. The clonotype originates from a young man in good health. Sequences were obtained from blood.

CDR3 DNA sequence: TGTGCCATCAGTGAAGGGATCCAGGGCGGTAACTATGGCTACACCTTC. Protein: CAISEGIQGGNYGYTF. V is TRBV10-3 and J is TRBJ1-2; perhaps TRBD1 as D (5 bases). CDR3 length equals 16 residues. Germline V gene data show CDR1 as ENHRY and CDR2 as SYGVKD. The V end was cut by 3 bases, the J end by 1 base, with 15 bases between.